This entry concerns a single TCR beta chain. This clone appeared a few times. No antigen is known for it. No base quality values were provided; no much bigger clone lies one nucleotide off. Counted from cysteine to phenylalanine, this CDR3 has 13 amino acids. Only the CDR3 DNA is retained, 39 bases long and in frame from the first base. The germline V gene sets CDR1 to SGHVS and CDR2 to FQNEAQ. V was cut back by 2 bases and J by 3 bases, leaving a gap of 4 bases between them. The library relied on the immunoSEQ multiplex PCR assay. For the multiplex PCR, a mixture combining 60 forward primers for TCR Vbeta segments and 13 reverse primers for TCR Jbeta segments was used. The CDR3 region of rearranged TCR beta genes was amplified from genomic DNA by a multiplex PCR assay. The Illumina HiSeq System was used to sequence the amplified TCR beta libraries as 87-base-pair reads. The study's own analysis went as follows. A later analysis counted around 72 million unique TCR beta chains across the approximately 700 repertoires, and around 12 million of these chains were shared by at least two donors. Raw reads were error-corrected and collapsed into unique sequences by a nearest-neighbor algorithm in which closely related sequences were merged to remove PCR and sequencing errors. V, D and J gene segments were assigned by aligning CDR3 sequences to IMGT reference sequences. For a sequence to be retained, at least a six-nucleotide match to both a V gene segment and a J gene segment was required. A rearrangement was called productive if the CDR3 had no stop codons and remained in frame with V and J, and every other rearrangement was called non-productive. Following IMGT convention, CDR3 was defined as the stretch from the second conserved V-encoded cysteine up to the conserved J-encoded phenylalanine. In an earlier analysis of more than 550 of the donors, sequences lacking an unambiguous match to a single V gene segment were excluded. In an earlier analysis of several hundred of the donors, V segments were called functional above 56.7% productive rearrangements and were called segregating when the between-donor standard deviation exceeded 5%. A statistical classification framework was built to diagnose cytomegalovirus status from the catalog of TCR beta chain sequences. In a later analysis, TCR nucleotide sequences were compared against IMGT/GENE-DB human TR gene sequences so that V and J genes could be assigned. A later analysis assigned CDR3 sequences and most-parsimonious VDJ recombination scenarios with the TCRdist pipeline. In a later analysis, each TCR beta chain was defined by its CDR3 amino acid sequence together with its V-gene family, and reads without a unique V-gene family were excluded. As a way to deal with suspected cross-contamination and a sequencing artifact, a later analysis dropped approximately 570 nucleotide sequences that were highly shared and had low generation probability. A later analysis calculated a clonal expansion index for each public chain from normalized within-repertoire ranks of inferred template counts. In a later analysis, generation probabilities were computed using a VDJ recombination model fitted to out-of-frame rearrangements, and the results were checked against IGoR. In a later analysis, hypergeometric tests were used to score TCR-TCR, TCR-HLA and TCR-CMV co-occurrence, with a repertoire-size bias correction applied to TCR pairs. In a later analysis, false discovery rates were estimated by permuting HLA or CMV assignments 20 times. In a later analysis, co-occurring TCRs were grouped using DBSCAN, and TCRdist sequence similarity was added for clustering within HLA-allele-positive subsets. Repertoires with fewer than 30,000 or more than 120,000 public chains were left out of co-occurrence clustering, as were five repertoires with anomalous nucleotide sharing. The table comes from immuneACCESS by way of TCRdb, which keeps in-frame sequences with V and J called. Part of the clones is missing from these tables; in studies checked, under half for an unresolved V gene and the rest for unknown reasons. That table gives V, J and clone size, and the DNA gave D and trimming. This sample is represented by approximately 75,000 clones; 65% to 75% of them were singletons. The ten largest clonotypes hold 11% of the sample.

This specimen comes from a study of cytomegalovirus exposure and HLA in healthy donors (dated 2017 in TCRdb). Context from the whole study: According to an earlier analysis of a few hundred of the donors, some 180 million T cells yielded 117 million unique TCR beta sequences and more than 250 Gb of sequence data. An early release that covered about 600 HLA-typed donors contained approximately 300 gigabases of sequencing data and some 87 million unique TCR sequences. Of the 300 to 450 genotyped donors, roughly 85% fell in the genetic ancestry cluster associated with self-reported Caucasian donors. The study was designed to test whether signatures of past pathogen exposure could be identified by cataloging public T cell receptors. The study used immunosequencing to profile the T cell repertoires of 666 subjects and linked those repertoires to cytomegalovirus serostatus. In addition to the first cohort of 666 subjects, a separate validation cohort of approximately 130 different subjects was used. To predict cytomegalovirus infection status, the study combined high-throughput TCR immunosequencing, statistical association of individual TCRs with disease status, and machine learning. To study patterns of TCR occurrence, a later analysis re-analyzed previously published TCR beta repertoires from 666 donors and added high-resolution HLA genotyping. The later analysis used no new phenotypic data to find candidate immune exposures, relying instead on TCR beta sequences and their occurrence across donors. An earlier analysis of several hundred of the donors used high-throughput TCR beta sequencing to judge whether each TCR beta V gene segment behaved as functional or pseudogenic. Alongside the repertoire data, information on donor age, sex, ethnicity and CMV serostatus was compiled. In a later genetic analysis, genome-wide SNP genotypes for about 55% of the roughly 670 donors were used, and that subset was treated as a discovery cohort. Every repertoire in the discovery cohort had been generated on one and the same sequencing platform. HLA typing included class I and class II loci at four-digit resolution. The number of typed donors differed by locus: about 620-640 for A, B, C, DRB1 and DQB1; 500 to 550 for DQA1; 600 to 610 for DPA1; and about 450 for DPB1. About five DR-DQ haplotypes were treated as single units for association and clustering because of strong linkage in the cohort. Across some 400 genotyped donors of the cohort, an average of roughly 250,000 unique TCR beta nucleotide sequences per donor were sequenced, and roughly 20% of those sequences were non-productive.

What the work shows at the level of the full study, not this receptor alone: Most CMV-associated TCR beta chains appeared to be HLA-restricted in a later analysis, and the HLA associations seemed to be driven largely by CMV exposure. Because HLA typing was unavailable for some donors at each locus, only the typed subset was used in association tests. Roughly uniform sequencing depth across donors was assumed in presence/absence analyses, although this assumption may not hold. In the study, approximately 160 TCR beta chains were listed as associated with cytomegalovirus. In a later analysis, TCR association rates were found to vary across HLA loci, with the most associated TCRs seen for DRB1 alleles and the fewest for HLA-C alleles. A further reported finding was that TCR beta sequences accurately predicted the HLA-A and HLA-B alleles for most subjects in the first cohort. The earlier analysis of approximately 590 of the donors excluded over 15 rarely observed V segments, including chromosome 9 orphons, because counts were too low. Three of the identified cytomegalovirus-associated TCR beta chains were confirmed in vitro to be specific for cytomegalovirus antigens. Strong co-occurrence of HLA alleles, especially DR and DQ, made assigning TCR associations to individual alleles difficult. A later analysis associated 15,000 to 20,000 TCR beta sequences with specific HLA alleles at a false discovery rate of 0.05. The authors suggested that the approach could potentially be extended to other disease states and immunological phenotypes. Only TCR beta chains were sequenced in this cohort, and the absence of alpha or paired-chain data limited detectable features. Some IMGT-functional V segments, including TRBV6-2 and TRBV6-3, could not be distinguished by the 87-base-pair reads and were therefore excluded. Correlated functional status among segregating V segments might be attributable to linkage disequilibrium, but an unknown experimental factor could not be ruled out. In a later analysis, HLA-associated TCR beta chains were found to be more clonally expanded and to have lower generation probabilities than equally common non-associated chains. A cluster of highly shared sequence variants was judged likely to represent a technical artifact of the sequencing pipeline. An earlier analysis of approximately 530 of the donors showed that most TCR beta V segments appeared in productive rearrangements either about 87% or about 30% of the time, which broadly matched IMGT annotations. Compared with the roughly 600-donor mean, donors in an Asian-associated ancestry cluster had fewer N-insertions in productive TCRs, according to a later genetic analysis. The classifier was reported to diagnose cytomegalovirus status with high specificity and sensitivity in both the original and validation cohorts. The only immune exposure information available for the cohort was CMV serostatus. Most TCR sequences were observed very rarely across donors, whereas some public TCRs were present in many individuals. Several of the top co-occurrence clusters appeared to be linked to parvovirus B19, influenza, CMV and Epstein-Barr virus, according to a later analysis. In a later genetic analysis, a missense DCLRE1C variant was associated with V-gene and J-gene trimming of TCR beta chains, and the association was replicated in an independent cohort.

The cohort was made up of 650 to 700 healthy bone marrow donors. All cohort members were sampled while nominally healthy, although unrecorded immune exposures were likely present. The donor tested CMV seropositive, placing the donor among the roughly 300 seropositive members of the cohort. A peripheral blood sample was provided by each donor, and peripheral blood mononuclear cells were used for TCR beta sequencing. Genomic DNA extraction from the blood cell samples was performed with the Qiagen DNeasy Blood Extraction Kit. Material for sequencing was PBMCs. The chain is assembled from TRBV7-8 and TRBJ2-2, with no confidently assigned D gene. The TCR originated in a woman between 55 and 75 years old in good health and CMV-seropositive. The CDR3 is CASSLQYTGELFF. The DNA is TGTGCCAGCAGCTTACAGTACACCGGGGAGCTGTTTTTT.